This T cell receptor (beta chain) stems from a study of blood T cell repertoires in COVID-19. Losses at the gene ends were 6 bases for V and 8 bases for J; bases not matched to a gene: 10. This CDR3 has 14 amino acids. In germline, CDR1 is MNHNY, CDR2 SVGAGI (reference sequence). Produced via immunoSEQ multiplex PCR; TCRdb's table is partial and in-frame only. Of 150,000 or so clones in the sample, over 65% were seen once. This TCR was recovered from a woman aged 45-65 years who had recovered from COVID-19. Sample: PBMCs or T cells enriched from blood (not recorded which). The V call is TRBV6-6, the J call TRBJ1-2; 9 bases are shared with TRBD1. CDR3 in amino acids: CASSLLQGAEGYTF. In nucleotides, the CDR3 is TGTGCCAGCAGCCTTTTACAGGGGGCGGAAGGCTACACCTTC.